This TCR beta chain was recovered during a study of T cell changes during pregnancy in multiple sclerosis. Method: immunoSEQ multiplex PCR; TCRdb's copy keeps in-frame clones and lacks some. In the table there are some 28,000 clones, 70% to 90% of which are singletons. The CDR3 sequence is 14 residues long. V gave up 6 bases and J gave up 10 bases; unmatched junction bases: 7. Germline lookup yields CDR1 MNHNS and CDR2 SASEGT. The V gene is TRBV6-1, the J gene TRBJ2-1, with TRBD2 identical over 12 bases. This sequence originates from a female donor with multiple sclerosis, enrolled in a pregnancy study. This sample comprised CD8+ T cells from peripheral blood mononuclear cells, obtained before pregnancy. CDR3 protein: CASRIRGLAGEQFF. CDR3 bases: TGTGCCAGCAGGATTAGAGGACTAGCGGGAGAGCAGTTCTTC.